Sequencing of this T cell receptor beta chain was carried out in a study of cytomegalovirus exposure and HLA in healthy donors. Study-wide results and limits: Later analysis identified 16,000 or so TCR beta sequences associated with HLA alleles, using a false discovery rate threshold of 0.05.

Comments on this clone: Antigen specificity is unknown.

This cohort consisted of healthy bone marrow donors. In the PCR, 60 Vbeta and 13 Jbeta primers were used. Produced via immunoSEQ multiplex PCR; TCRdb's table is partial and in-frame only. Seen in this sample are over 100,000 clones; the ten most common clones hold under 2%. V lost 5 bases, J lost 6 bases, and 4 bases stayed unmatched. CDR3 length equals 13 residues. CDR1 and CDR2 (germline): LNHDA, SQIVND (reference sequence). This clonotype originated in a woman in her forties in good health and CMV-seropositive. The chain combines TRBV19 with TRBJ2-1, with 7 bases identical to TRBD2. The sample was PBMCs. This chain's CDR3 is CASSSRLANEQFF. The DNA of the CDR3 is TGTGCCAGTAGTTCTAGACTAGCCAATGAGCAGTTCTTC.